This T cell receptor (beta chain) was identified in a study of cytomegalovirus exposure and HLA in healthy donors. CDR3 size: 12 residues. Deletions cut 3 bases from V and 14 bases from J, with 16 bases between. The germline gives CDR1 SGHDT, CDR2 YYEEEE. General study points: Apart from CMV serostatus, no immune exposure information was available. Many donors shared some public TCRs, even though most TCR sequences were rare. Sequencing probably produced one cluster of sequence variants that were highly shared.

PCR used 60 Vbeta primers and 13 Jbeta primers. TCRdb's table, derived via immunoSEQ multiplex PCR, lists solely in-frame clones and lacks some. Altogether over 150,000 clones are present, about 80% being singletons, with the ten largest covering 2.9%. Concerning this clone itself: Its antigen remains unidentified.

The chain carries TRBV5-6 and TRBJ2-3, with D maybe TRBD1 (6 bases). The receptor was isolated from a woman in her 30s in good health and CMV-seronegative. The sequenced material came from PBMCs. CDR3 amino acids: CASSSRRSRGYF. The CDR3, as DNA: TGTGCCAGCAGCTCCCGCAGGTCCAGGGGGTATTTT.